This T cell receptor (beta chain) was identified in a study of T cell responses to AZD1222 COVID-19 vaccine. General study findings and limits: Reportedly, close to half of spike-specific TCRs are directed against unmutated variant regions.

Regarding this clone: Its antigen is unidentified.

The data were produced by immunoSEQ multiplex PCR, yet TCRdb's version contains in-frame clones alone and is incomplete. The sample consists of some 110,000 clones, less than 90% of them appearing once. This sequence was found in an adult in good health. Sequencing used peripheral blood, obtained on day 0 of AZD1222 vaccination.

The CDR3 coding sequence is TGCGCCAGCAGCAAATACAGGACAGAGACCCAGTACTTC. Residues: CASSKYRTETQYF. V gene TRBV5-1 combines with J gene TRBJ2-5; the D gene is possibly TRBD1 (5 bases). The CDR3 is 13 amino acids. Trimming cost V 4 bases and J 4 bases, with 11 bases left between them. CDR1 SGHRS and CDR2 YFSETQ come from the germline V gene.